These 9 T cell receptor beta chains share one sample of origin, sequenced in a study of cytomegalovirus exposure and HLA in healthy donors. Primers included in the PCR were 60 Vbeta and 13 Jbeta primers. TCRdb keeps only in-frame clones here, not all; method: immunoSEQ multiplex PCR. The sample consists of some 87,000 clones, about three quarters of them appearing once. The sequenced sample consisted of PBMCs. Receptors were obtained from a man aged 50 to 60 in good health and CMV-seropositive.

This sequence joins TRBV7-2 and TRBJ2-1, with 10 positions matching TRBD2. Germline V gene lookup returns CDR1 SGHTA and CDR2 FQGNSA. The CDR3 totals 16 residues. Unmatched junction bases numbered 6, after V lost 3 bases and J lost 4 bases. This CDR3 is CASSFVSGGNYNEQFF. The DNA for the CDR3 is TGTGCCAGCAGCTTCGTTAGCGGGGGGAATTACAATGAGCAGTTCTTC.

The rearrangement joins TRBV7-6 to TRBJ2-1; 8 nucleotides align to TRBD1. From germline, CDR1 is SGHVS and CDR2 FNYEAQ. V was clipped by 3 bases and J by 5 bases; unmatched bases: 12. The CDR3 has 17 residues. The DNA of the CDR3 is TGTGCCAGCAGCTTGGACGTGATCGGACAGGGTGACAATGAGCAGTTCTTC. It encodes CASSLDVIGQGDNEQFF.

The rearrangement joins TRBV19 to TRBJ1-5, with TRBD1 as a possible D gene (5 bases). CDR3 length: 14 residues. Germline V gene lookup returns CDR1 LNHDA and CDR2 SQIVND (reference sequence). V was pared by 2 bases and J by 6 bases, with 11 bases between. The CDR3 DNA reads TGTGCCAGTAGTATAAAAGGCGGGGGTCAGCCCCAGCATTTT. Translated, it gives CASSIKGGGQPQHF.

This clone is a singleton in its sample. The gene calls are TRBV6-1 and TRBJ2-1, with 11 positions matching TRBD2. The ends lost 5 bases at V and 5 bases at J; junction bases unmatched: 5. The CDR3 is made up of 15 amino acids. CDR1 is MNHNS, CDR2 SASEGT, per germline. This CDR3 reads CASSIAGGLDNEQFF. The CDR3 coding sequence is TGTGCCAGCAGTATAGCGGGGGGGCTTGACAATGAGCAGTTCTTC.

V gene TRBV29-1 combines with J gene TRBJ1-1; TRBD1 aligns across 10 bases. Germline CDR1 SQVTM, CDR2 ANQGSEA. The J segment lost 6 bases and the V segment lost 6 bases, leaving 7 bases of the junction unmatched. The CDR3 consists of 13 residues. CDR3 bases: TGCAGCGTGGGGACAGGGGACTATCCTGAAGCTTTCTTT. Amino acids: CSVGTGDYPEAFF.

This clone occurred a few times. The rearrangement links TRBV30 to TRBJ1-2; perhaps TRBD1 as D (6 bases). The CDR3 covers 12 residues. V was clipped by 3 bases and J by 2 bases, with 7 bases between them. CDR1 GTSNPN and CDR2 SVGIG come from the germline V gene (reference sequence). The CDR3 DNA follows: TGTGCCTGGAGAGGACAGAACTATGGCTACACCTTC. The encoded protein is CAWRGQNYGYTF.

The V gene is TRBV19, the J gene TRBJ1-5; 10 nucleotides agree with TRBD1. The CDR3 extends over 18 amino acids. V lost 5 bases and J lost 0; bases outside the gene matches: 10. Germline V gene sequence: CDR1 LNHDA, CDR2 SQIVND (reference sequence). CDR3 DNA sequence: TGTGCCAGTAGTGACGGACAGGGGGGGGTTTATAGCAATCAGCCCCAGCATTTT. Translated, it gives CASSDGQGGVYSNQPQHF.

The chain combines TRBV7-3 with TRBJ2-1; 9 bases align to TRBD2. The junction had 10 bases not matched to a gene; V was cut back by 4 bases and J by 9 bases. Germline CDR1 and CDR2: SGHTA and FQGTGA. The CDR3 extends over 15 amino acids. The chain's CDR3 is CASSSGTSSGGEQFF. The CDR3 DNA follows: TGTGCCAGCAGCTCCGGGACTAGCAGCGGCGGTGAGCAGTTCTTC.

Comments on this clone: A junction boundary mismatches the germline segment, possibly from a read error. This chain uses TRBV4-3 with TRBJ1-2, with D uncertain. This CDR3 contains 13 residues. CDR1 and CDR2 (germline): LGHNA, YSLEER. CDR3 sequence: CASSQDRGSRRVF. Here the CDR3 DNA reads TGCGCCAGCAGCCAAGATAGAGGGAGTCGGAGGGTCTTC.